These 32 T cell receptor beta chains came from one sample sequenced in a study of CD4 and CD8 cells across lung adenocarcinoma regions listed by TCRdb under 2018. The library was made by PCR. These reads were obtained on a HiSeq X Ten. The raw public reads went through TCRdb reprocessing: fastp at Q25, MiXCR clone calling, in-frame beta chains kept. Identical CDR3 protein sequences are pooled into one entry, listed with their most common genes and DNA. The table for this sample lists about 19,000 distinct CDR3 sequences; more than 45% of them were counted only once. Roughly a fifth of the sample comes from the top ten. The sequenced material came from CD4+ T cells from the margin of a lung tumor. The sample's cell subset or site label, in plain terms: tumor margin region. These receptors came from a male donor with lung adenocarcinoma. The CD4 and CD8 labels of this study may be unreliable.

This clonotype has just a few counts. The genes are TRBV6-4 and TRBJ2-1, with D possibly being TRBD1 (6 bases). This CDR3 spans 14 amino acids. Germline CDR1 MRHNA, CDR2 SNTAGT. Trimming stripped 5 bases from V and 9 bases from J, with 17 bases between. The DNA for the CDR3 is TGTGCCAGCAGTCAGGGGCGGATGACCGGTGAGCAGTTCTTC. Its translation is CASSQGRMTGEQFF.

A few counts support this clonotype. The chain joins TRBV12-3 or TRBV12-4 to TRBJ2-5; TRBD1 aligns across 7 bases. J was trimmed by 4 bases and V by 4 bases; bases with no gene match: 0. This CDR3 is 12 amino acids long. CDR3 DNA: TGTGCCAGCAGTTGGACAGGAGAGACCCAGTACTTC. It specifies CASSWTGETQYF.

This chain uses TRBV7-2 with TRBJ1-3; D unresolved. CDR1 SGHTA and CDR2 FQGNSA come from the germline V gene. Trimming stripped 1 base from V and 0 bases from J, with 4 bases between. This CDR3 spans 14 amino acids. The CDR3 is CASSLDISGNTIYF. DNA for the CDR3: TGTGCCAGCAGCTTAGACATCTCTGGAAACACCATATATTTT.

The rearrangement joins TRBV12-3 or TRBV12-4 to TRBJ2-2; 8 bases line up with TRBD2. V trimming: 7 bases; J trimming: 3 bases; junction bases outside the gene matches: 7. CDR3 length: 15 amino acids. The CDR3 here is CASTAIAGYTGELFF. The CDR3 DNA follows: TGTGCCAGCACCGCTATAGCGGGGTACACCGGGGAGCTGTTTTTT.

As for this clonotype: A read error may account for a junction end that differs from germline. The gene calls are TRBV10-1 and TRBJ2-3; D could derive from TRBD1 or TRBD2 (5 bases each). The closer fit of TRBJ2-7 to the DNA end suggests the J call may be wrong. CDR1 and CDR2 (germline): WNHNN, SYGVQD (reference sequence). The CDR3 extends over 15 amino acids. The CDR3 region is CASGEGLLAKNTQYF. Here the CDR3 DNA reads TGCGCCAGCGGTGAGGGGCTGCTAGCCAAAAACACGCAGTACTTC.

A note on this clonotype: One junction end does not reproduce the germline sequence, and a read error may be involved. CDR3 bases: TGTGCCAGCAGACAGGGGAGCGCCGACGTCCAGTCTTTC. As protein: CASRQGSADVQSF. This chain connects TRBV6-1 to TRBJ2-5; 7 bases are a match to TRBD1. There are 13 residues in the CDR3. Germline CDR1 reads MNHNS; CDR2 reads SASEGT.

The CDR3 sequence is CASSPTSAGRGGYTF. CDR3 nucleotides: TGTGCCAGCAGCCCAACAAGTGCAGGGAGGGGTGGCTACACCTTC. The chain uses TRBV7-6 and TRBJ1-2; D may be TRBD1 (5 bases). Trimming removed 5 bases at V and 7 bases at J, with 20 bases between. CDR1 is SGHVS, CDR2 FNYEAQ, per germline. This CDR3 has 15 residues.

About this clonotype itself: Sequence at one end of the junction differs from germline and may be a read error. The V gene is TRBV6-1, the J gene TRBJ2-3; 9 bases match TRBD2. The CDR3 sequence is 13 residues long. Germline V lookup: CDR1 MNHNS, CDR2 SASEGT. The CDR3 sequence is CASSRGREGLMYF. CDR3 DNA sequence: TGTGCCAGCAGCCGGGGGCGGGAGGGCCTTATGTATTTC.

This clonotype was found a few times. This chain joins TRBV29-1 and TRBJ2-2; 8 bases are a match to TRBD2. The trim removed 1 base at V and 2 bases at J, leaving 3 bases unmatched. In germline, CDR1 is SQVTM, CDR2 ANQGSEA. The CDR3 is 15 residues long. The CDR3 spells CSVEGGLENTGELFF. CDR3 in DNA: TGCAGCGTTGAAGGGGGACTAGAAAACACCGGGGAGCTGTTTTTT.

This clonotype was counted many times. V is TRBV10-2 and J is TRBJ2-1; D may be TRBD1 (6 bases). CDR3 length equals 13 residues. Germline-derived CDR1 and CDR2 are WSHSY and SAAADI. Between the trimmed V and J ends, which lost 6 bases and 3 bases, there was a span of 9 bases. In nucleotides, the CDR3 is TGCGCCAGCAGGGGCAGGGGCTACAATGAGCAGTTCTTC. Protein product: CASRGRGYNEQFF.

The chain uses TRBV27 and TRBJ2-1; D could derive from TRBD1 or TRBD2 (5 bases each). The end of the DNA fits TRBJ2-7 better, so the J call may be wrong. CDR1 and CDR2 from the germline V gene are MNHEY and SMNVEV (reference sequence). The CDR3 loop spans 13 amino acids. CDR3 amino acids: CASSLRGAYEQYF. The CDR3 coding sequence is TGTGCCAGCAGTTTAAGGGGAGCCTACGAGCAGTACTTC.

This clonotype was counted at least ten times. CDR3 amino acids: CASSYSLGPYEQYF. CDR3 coding DNA: TGTGCCAGCAGTTACTCCCTAGGTCCCTACGAGCAGTACTTC. This chain joins TRBV6-5 and TRBJ2-5; unclear D gene. The J call may be mistaken, given a closer DNA end match to TRBJ2-7. The CDR3 has 14 amino acids. Germline V gives CDR1 MNHEY, CDR2 SVGAGI.

This clonotype is termed large. The rearrangement uses TRBV6-8 and TRBJ2-2; D not certain. V dropped 0 bases and J dropped 2 bases, with 16 bases sitting between them. The germline CDR1 and CDR2 sequences are MNHGY and SAAAGT. The CDR3 totals 18 residues. The CDR3 bases are TGTGCCAGCAGTTACTCGCGTTGGTCTTACGTAAACACCGGGGAGCTGTTTTTT. Translating gives CASSYSRWSYVNTGELFF.

At least ten counts were recorded for this clonotype. The rearrangement links TRBV6-2 or TRBV6-3 to TRBJ2-2; the D gene is possibly TRBD1 (6 bases). Germline V gene sequence: CDR1 MNHEY, CDR2 SVGEGT. This CDR3 contains 14 residues. V lost 1 base and J 5 bases, leaving 8 bases between the germline ends. As DNA, the CDR3 is TGTGCCAGCAGTTACTGGGGGCGTACCGGGGAGCTGTTTTTT. The encoded protein is CASSYWGRTGELFF.

The chain recombines TRBV10-3 with TRBJ2-4, with D possibly being TRBD1 (5 bases). The J call may be in error: the DNA end matches TRBJ2-3 better. There are 14 residues in the CDR3. CDR1 and CDR2 from the germline V gene are ENHRY and SYGVKD. As DNA, the CDR3 is TGTGCCGGAAAGGGGCACCGTGCCAAGGACACGCAGTATTTT. This translates into CAGKGHRAKDTQYF.

About this clonotype: An end of the junction differs from the germline gene, which may be a read error. This chain's CDR3 is CASSPGRLASAKDMQYF. In nucleotides, the CDR3 is TGTGCCAGCAGTCCTGGCCGACTGGCTTCAGCCAAAGATATGCAGTATTTC. The rearrangement uses TRBV27 and TRBJ2-3; D not resolved. This CDR3 is built from 17 residues. Per germline, CDR1 MNHEY and CDR2 SMNVEV (reference sequence).

The chain recombines TRBV6-5 with TRBJ1-1; 8 bases are shared with TRBD1. The ends lost 2 bases at V and 5 bases at J; junction bases unmatched: 4. This CDR3 contains 14 residues. CDR1 MNHEY and CDR2 SVGAGI come from the germline V gene. CDR3 DNA: TGTGCCAGCAGTTACGCTCAGGGGGCTACTGAAGCTTTCTTT. Its protein is CASSYAQGATEAFF.

The chain is built from TRBV25-1 and TRBJ2-1; D is uncertain. CDR3 length equals 12 residues. The V gene lost 2 bases and the J gene lost 16 bases, with 15 bases spanning the gap. In germline, CDR1 is MGHDK, CDR2 SYGVNS. CDR3 nucleotides: TGTGCCAGCAGTGAACCCAACGCACCCCAATTCTTC. This translates into CASSEPNAPQFF. The variable domain in full, completed from reference TRBV25-1 and TRBJ2-1, reads EADIYQTPRYLVIGTGKKITLECSQTMGHDKMYWYQQDPGMELHLIHYSYGVNSTEKGDLSSESTVSRIRTEHFPLTLESARPSHTSQYLCASSEPNAPQFFGPGTRLTVL.

The chain carries TRBV7-2 and TRBJ1-4; D gene unclear. V dropped 2 bases and J dropped 6 bases, with 10 bases sitting between them. The CDR3 length is 14 residues. CDR1 and CDR2 from the germline V gene are SGHTA and FQGNSA. CDR3 coding DNA: TGTGCCAGCAGCTTATTTCGGCGCGATGAAAAACTGTTTTTT. Protein product: CASSLFRRDEKLFF.

DNA of the CDR3: TGCAGTCCGGAGACGGTCTCCTACGAGCAGTACTTC. Translated, it gives CSPETVSYEQYF. The chain uses TRBV20-1 and TRBJ2-7; D remains unclear. The V end was cut by 8 bases, the J end by 0 bases, with 11 bases between. Germline V gene data show CDR1 as DFQATT and CDR2 as SNEGSKA (reference sequence). CDR3 length: 12 residues.

Notes on this clonotype: Sequence at one end of the junction differs from germline and may be a read error. This chain joins TRBV4-2 and TRBJ2-3, with a possible D match to TRBD2 (7 bases). This CDR3 region has 16 residues. CDR1 is LGHNA and CDR2 is YNFKEQ in the germline V gene. The CDR3 loop reads CASGGDGGTATETQYF. DNA of the CDR3: TGTGCCAGCGGGGGGGACGGGGGCACTGCCACAGAGACGCAGTACTTT.

This clonotype was counted once. The CDR3 loop reads CAAGIGCRDTETQYF. Written as DNA, the CDR3 is TGTGCCGCGGGGATCGGGTGTCGTGACACAGAGACGCAGTACTTC. The gene calls are TRBV27 and TRBJ2-3; D perhaps matches TRBD2 (6 bases). The better agreement between TRBJ2-7 and the DNA end casts doubt on the J call. This CDR3 region has 15 residues. The germline gives CDR1 MNHEY, CDR2 SMNVEV (reference sequence).

Turning to this clonotype: At one boundary the junction diverges from the germline segment, which might be a read error. V usage is TRBV6-1 and J usage is TRBJ2-4, with D tentatively TRBD2 (6 bases). CDR3 length: 15 amino acids. From germline, CDR1 is MNHNS and CDR2 SASEGT. CDR3: CGSSEWQGGKNTQYF. The DNA of the CDR3 is TGTGGCAGCAGCGAGTGGCAGGGAGGCAAAAATACTCAGTACTTC.

This clonotype was counted ten times or more. This chain uses TRBV6-1 with TRBJ2-3, with TRBD2 matching over 11 bases. The length of the CDR3 is 15 residues. The J segment lost 2 bases and the V segment lost 5 bases, leaving 3 bases of the junction unmatched. Germline assignment: CDR1 MNHNS and CDR2 SASEGT. The DNA for the CDR3 is TGTGCCAGCAGTCAGACTAGCGGGACCACAGATACGCAGTATTTT. Amino acids: CASSQTSGTTDTQYF.

The sample holds many counts of this clonotype. The chain carries TRBV4-2 and TRBJ2-5, with D perhaps matching TRBD1 or TRBD2 (5 bases each). The J call may be wrong; the DNA end is better matched by TRBJ2-7. CDR3 length: 15 amino acids. Germline-derived CDR1 and CDR2 are LGHNA and YNFKEQ. Written as DNA, the CDR3 is TGTGCCAGCAGCCTCGAAGGGACGGGTACCTACGAGCAGTACTTC. It is translated as CASSLEGTGTYEQYF.

Judged by abundance, this clonotype is large (0.1 to 1%). The rearrangement uses TRBV10-2 and TRBJ2-2, with 8 bases matching TRBD2. From germline, CDR1 is WSHSY and CDR2 SAAADI. V was clipped by 8 bases and J by 5 bases; unmatched bases: 10. The CDR3 runs to 15 residues. CDR3 residues: CASSPQVAGTGELFF. CDR3 in DNA: TGCGCCAGCTCCCCACAGGTAGCGGGGACCGGGGAGCTGTTTTTT.

There are many counts of this clonotype. This chain links TRBV28 with TRBJ2-7; D not certain. V was shortened by 2 bases and J by 0 bases, with 14 bases between the two germline ends. The CDR3 runs 16 residues. Germline-derived CDR1 and CDR2 are MDHEN and SYDVKM. CDR3 loop: CASSLLSHPPSYEQYF. The CDR3 nucleotides read TGTGCCAGCAGTTTACTTTCCCACCCCCCCTCCTACGAGCAGTACTTC. The full variable domain, rest sourced from reference TRBV28 and TRBJ2-7, is DVKVTQSSRYLVKRTGEKVFLECVQDMDHENMFWYRQDPGLGLRLIYFSYDVKMKEKGDIPEGYSVSREKKERFSLILESASTNQTSMYLCASSLLSHPPSYEQYFGPGTRLTVT.

This clonotype was counted only a few times. The V gene is TRBV5-1, the J gene TRBJ2-5, with a possible D match to TRBD1 (6 bases). The CDR3 is made up of 13 amino acids. Deletions cut 1 base from V and 3 bases from J, with 7 bases between. From germline, CDR1 is SGHRS and CDR2 YFSETQ. The CDR3 DNA reads TGCGCCAGCAGCTTGTACAGGGAAGAGACCCAGTACTTC. It translates to CASSLYREETQYF. Using reference TRBV5-1 and TRBJ2-5 for the parts outside the CDR3, the full variable domain is KAGVTQTPRYLIKTRGQQVTLSCSPISGHRSVSWYQQTPGQGLQFLFEYFSETQRNKGNFPGRFSGRQFSNSRSEMNVSTLELGDSALYLCASSLYREETQYFGPGTRLLVL.

About this clonotype itself: This clone may be a read error of a much larger clone one base away. The chain employs TRBV9 and TRBJ2-4; 8 bases are a match to TRBD2. There are 13 residues in the CDR3. The V gene's germline CDR1 is SGDLS and CDR2 YYNGEE. The V and J ends lost 6 bases and 13 bases, in that order; junction bases with no gene match: 12. CDR3 bases: TGTGCCAGCACGGTAGCGGGAACGGGTGAGCAGTACTTC. Residues: CASTVAGTGEQYF.

Only a few counts were recorded for this clonotype. The chain joins TRBV12-3 or TRBV12-4 to TRBJ2-3; unclear D gene. The V end was cut by 6 bases, the J end by 5 bases, with 12 bases between. The CDR3 runs 13 residues. The DNA of the CDR3 is TGTGCCAGCAGCCAGACCGAGGTAGATACGCAGTATTTT. This sequence encodes CASSQTEVDTQYF.

This clonotype was seen many times. The rearrangement links TRBV6-1 to TRBJ2-2; no firm D call. V shed 6 bases and J shed 0 bases, with 14 bases lying between them. This CDR3 is 16 amino acids long. CDR1 and CDR2 from the germline V gene are MNHNS and SASEGT. In DNA form, the CDR3 reads TGTGCCAGCAGGGGTAGGACCTCACCGAACACCGGGGAGCTGTTTTTT. It codes for CASRGRTSPNTGELFF.

This clonotype showed up just a few times. The chain employs TRBV6-1 and TRBJ2-3, with 10 bases aligning to TRBD2. V dropped 2 bases and J dropped 3; count of bases not matched to a gene: 5. The V gene's germline CDR1 is MNHNS and CDR2 SASEGT. This CDR3 is 16 amino acids long. As DNA, the CDR3 is TGTGCCAGCAGTGAATTCCGGACTAGCGGTACAGATACGCAGTATTTT. Translating it yields CASSEFRTSGTDTQYF.